Below, 13 T cell receptor beta chains from the same sample are listed, as sequenced in a study of cytomegalovirus exposure and HLA in healthy donors. PCR used 60 Vbeta primers and 13 Jbeta primers. TCRdb keeps only in-frame clones here, not all; method: immunoSEQ multiplex PCR. The table lists 200,000 to 250,000 clones, around four fifths of them singletons. What was sequenced was PBMCs. These receptors all come from a woman aged 40 to 50 in good health and CMV-seronegative.

The V call is TRBV10-2, the J call TRBJ1-4; D perhaps matches TRBD1 (6 bases). The V gene's germline CDR1 is WSHSY and CDR2 SAAADI. The CDR3 spans 14 residues. Trimming cost V 2 bases and J 5 bases, with 9 bases left between them. The CDR3 coding sequence is TGCGCCAGCAGTGAGCGGACAGAGAATGAAAAACTGTTTTTT. Translating it yields CASSERTENEKLFF.

The rearrangement links TRBV27 to TRBJ2-5; TRBD2 matches 15 bases. Per the germline V gene, CDR1 is MNHEY and CDR2 is SMNVEV (reference sequence). The CDR3 covers 18 residues. Germline trimming cut 0 bases from V and 5 bases from J; bases unmatched to any gene: 7. The CDR3 DNA sequence: TGTGCCAGCAGTTTATCGGGGACTAGCGGGAGGATGTATGAGACCCAGTACTTC. Encoded protein: CASSLSGTSGRMYETQYF.

This chain joins TRBV6-5 and TRBJ2-3, with TRBD2 identical over 9 bases. CDR1 is MNHEY, CDR2 SVGAGI, per germline. Trimming cost V 7 bases and J 10 bases; bases outside gene matches: 9. This CDR3 is 13 amino acids long. The CDR3 here is CASKVAGGPAQYF. For the CDR3, the DNA is TGTGCCAGCAAGGTCGCGGGAGGGCCTGCGCAGTATTTT.

This clone has only a few counts. The chain has TRBV5-4 and TRBJ2-1; 7 bases are shared with TRBD2. The CDR3 consists of 15 residues. V dropped 3 bases and J dropped 0; count of bases not matched to a gene: 3. Germline V gives CDR1 SGHNT, CDR2 YYREEE (reference sequence). The CDR3 bases are TGTGCCAGCAGCTCAGCGGGAAGCTCCTACAATGAGCAGTTCTTC. Translating it yields CASSSAGSSYNEQFF. Drawing the rest from reference TRBV5-4 and TRBJ2-1, the complete variable domain is ETGVTQSPTHLIKTRGQQVTLRCSSQSGHNTVSWYQQALGQGPQFIFQYYREEENGRGNFPPRFSGLQFPNYSSELNVNALELDDSALYLCASSSAGSSYNEQFFGPGTRLTVL.

This clone occurred a few times. The gene calls are TRBV5-1 and TRBJ2-5, with 8 bases that match TRBD2. With V trimmed by 7 bases and J by 5 bases, 10 bases remained unmatched. Germline-derived CDR1 and CDR2 are SGHRS and YFSETQ. The CDR3 consists of 14 residues. The DNA for the CDR3 is TGCGCCAGCTTCCCGGGGGGGCCGGGGGAGACCCAGTACTTC. Protein product: CASFPGGPGETQYF.

The rearrangement uses TRBV11-2 and TRBJ2-7, with TRBD2 matching over 8 bases. V was pared by 5 bases and J by 12 bases, with 9 bases of the junction left unmatched. Germline-derived CDR1 and CDR2 are SGHAT and FQNNGV. The CDR3 length is 12 residues. The CDR3 bases are TGTGCCAGCAGCAGTTTCTCGGGGGGGGTGTACTTC. Translating gives CASSSFSGGVYF.

The chain joins TRBV5-1 to TRBJ1-4; 7 bases fit TRBD1. Germline CDR1 SGHRS, CDR2 YFSETQ. The CDR3 has 15 amino acids. J lost 6 bases, V lost 4 bases, and 9 bases had no gene match. Written as DNA, the CDR3 is TGCGCCAGCAGCACCCAGACAGGGCGGGATGAAAAACTGTTTTTT. Translating it yields CASSTQTGRDEKLFF.

This clone was seen only a few times. The gene calls are TRBV2 and TRBJ2-1, with TRBD1 matching 7 bases. CDR3 size: 17 residues. The junction had 14 bases not matched to a gene; V was cut back by 5 bases and J by 4 bases. CDR1 is SNHLY and CDR2 is FYNNEI in the germline V gene. This CDR3 is CASSPIDRDLKYNEQFF. As DNA, the CDR3 is TGTGCCAGCAGTCCTATTGACAGGGATTTAAAGTACAATGAGCAGTTCTTC. Supplemented by reference TRBV2 and TRBJ2-1, the full variable domain reads EPEVTQTPSHQVTQMGQEVILRCVPISNHLYFYWYRQILGQKVEFLVSFYNNEISEKSEIFDDQFSVERPDGSNFTLKIRSTKLEDSAMYFCASSPIDRDLKYNEQFFGPGTRLTVL.

The V and J genes are TRBV4-1 and TRBJ2-3, with TRBD1 identical over 8 bases. Germline CDR1 and CDR2: MGHRA and YSYEKL. V dropped 0 bases and J dropped 1; count of bases not matched to a gene: 0. The CDR3 loop spans 15 amino acids. The CDR3 sequence: CASSQEGQGTDTQYF. As DNA, the CDR3 is TGCGCCAGCAGCCAAGAGGGACAGGGCACAGATACGCAGTATTTT.

J is TRBJ2-2 and V is TRBV2; TRBD2 might be the D (7 bases). Germline V gene sequence: CDR1 SNHLY, CDR2 FYNNEI. V lost 6 bases, J lost 5 bases, and 16 bases lay in between. CDR3 size: 15 residues. The CDR3, as DNA: TGTGCCAGCAGGAAAGTGGGGAGGGGGACCGGGGAGCTGTTTTTT. Translated, it gives CASRKVGRGTGELFF.

This clone was recorded once. The V call is TRBV4-2, the J call TRBJ1-6; D ambiguous. Looked up from germline, CDR1 is LGHNA and CDR2 is YNFKEQ. This CDR3 contains 15 residues. The V end was cut by 1 base, the J end by 6 bases, with 10 bases between. CDR3 in DNA: TGTGCCAGCAGCCAAGTGGGGAGAAGTAATTCACCCCTCCACTTT. It yields the protein CASSQVGRSNSPLHF.

The chain recombines TRBV6-5 with TRBJ2-1; 11 nucleotides match TRBD2. The J segment lost 3 bases and the V segment lost 5 bases, leaving 3 bases of the junction unmatched. The germline V gene encodes CDR1 MNHEY and CDR2 SVGAGI. This CDR3 has 15 amino acids. The CDR3 loop is CASSPTSGNYNEQFF. CDR3 in DNA: TGTGCCAGCAGTCCGACTAGCGGGAACTACAATGAGCAGTTCTTC.

This clone was seen a handful of times. The chain joins TRBV25-1 to TRBJ2-7; no firm D call. Germline V lookup: CDR1 MGHDK, CDR2 SYGVNS. Trimming took off 4 bases at V and 0 bases at J, with 4 bases between the two ends. This CDR3 contains 12 residues. The CDR3 DNA is TGTGCCAGCAGTGGCAGCTCCTACGAGCAGTACTTC. It codes for CASSGSSYEQYF.